This T cell receptor beta chain was found in a study of blood T cells in healthy people across ages. Sample-barcoded 5' priming and a J-beta primer mix drove a second PCR of roughly 7 to 11 cycles. Carrying 12 random nucleotides, a template-switch adaptor labeled each individual cDNA molecule. TCRdb passed the 5' RACE reads through MiXCR, listing each CDR3 protein once. The top ten hold roughly 24% of the sample, which has over 600,000 distinct CDR3 sequences, just over 55% seen once. A minimum of 5.5 micrograms of total RNA was extracted per sample. The sample was blood. The receptor's source is a man in his forties in good health.

The chain's CDR3 is CASDRGLGTEQFF. Here the CDR3 DNA reads TGTGCTAGTGACAGGGGCTTAGGGACAGAGCAGTTCTTC. This chain joins TRBV12-5 and TRBJ2-1; the match to TRBD1 covers 7 bases. The V segment lost 7 bases and the J segment 10 bases; nucleotides outside the gene matches: 10. The CDR3 totals 13 residues. CDR1 and CDR2 from the germline V gene are LGHNT and FRNRAP.